This T cell receptor (beta chain) is from a study of T cell repertoires in cytomegalovirus infection. Germline CDR1 reads SGHTA; CDR2 reads FQGNSA. The V end lost 5 bases, the J end lost 0 bases, and 14 bases lay between the germline ends. The CDR3 covers 17 residues. TCRdb re-called the reads through MiXCR, storing one row per CDR3 protein. Counted here are about 500,000 distinct CDR3 sequences, roughly a third occurring once; the ten biggest clones make up about a sixth. Of note for this clonotype: The target antigen is unknown.

Here the sequenced sample was cultured PBMCs, taken from culture after CMV antigen stimulation. The sequence was obtained from a human donor in good health (CMV status not recorded). Some clones in this sample may be carry-over from other donors' samples. The V gene is TRBV7-2, the J gene TRBJ1-6; no clear D gene. CDR3 nucleotide sequence: TGTGCCAGCAGCCTCCAGGAGGTTAGCTCCTATAATTCACCCCTCCACTTT. As protein: CASSLQEVSSYNSPLHF.